The T cell receptor beta chain described here comes from a study of resident and recirculating memory T cells in vitiligo (dated by TCRdb to 2017 to 2018). For the wider study: For TCR beta sequencing, each of a few stable vitiligo patients provided PBMCs and epidermis from shave biopsies taken at two lesional sites and two nonlesional sites. Without cell sorting, samples were homogenized immediately before genomic DNA was extracted using the Qiagen DNeasy Blood & Tissue Kit. The goal of the human TCR beta sequencing was to check whether lesional vitiligo skin contained specific clones that differed from the clones found in nonlesional skin and blood.

Study-wide findings and limitations: Even within a single patient, overlap and correlation analysis found no significant repertoire overlap between any biopsies apart from each lesion compared with itself. Mechanistic studies in the future are needed to assess how much the detected T cell clones and the human Trm pools versus Tcm pools each contribute. No unique dominant TCR clone was detected, and variation in clonality was observed among vitiligo lesions. Because TCR sequences were not shared across biopsy sites or across patients, the findings suggest that different lesions are infiltrated by different T cell clones, a pattern described as private specificity.

V lost 4 bases and J lost 6 bases, and the count of bases not matched to a germline gene is 12. According to the germline V gene, CDR1 reads SGHVS and CDR2 reads FQNEAQ. Its CDR3 holds 16 amino acids, cysteine through phenylalanine. The entry retains the CDR3 DNA only, 48 bases that are in frame from base 1. Vitiligo was considered stable when no change in lesions had been observed over the previous 6 months. To qualify as stable, patients additionally needed to show no confetti depigmentation, which is a clinical sign of active vitiligo. Anyone who had been treated within the previous three months was excluded from the study. PBMCs were isolated from heparinized blood by Ficoll density gradient centrifugation and then flash-frozen. As for this clone: The target of this receptor is not known. There are no base qualities to consult, and no much larger clone falls within one base.

TCR beta chains were amplified from genomic DNA using the immunoSEQ hsTCRB kit. TCR beta libraries were sequenced on an Illumina MiSeq instrument by the immunoSEQ service. In the source study's methods: The immunoSEQ Analyzer was used to analyze the repertoire data. Not all clones reach the TCRdb copy of this immuneACCESS table, which keeps in-frame sequences only. Checked studies attribute under half of the gap to unresolved V genes and leave the rest unexplained. V and J calls and clone size are those listed in that table; D and trimming were worked out from the DNA. In all, the sample holds tens of thousands of clones, and approximately 90% of those were seen once. More than 4% of the sample is taken by the ten largest.

This receptor was obtained from a male donor with vitiligo. This sequence uses TRBV7-8 and TRBJ2-1, with 7 bases matching TRBD2. The sequenced material came from blood. The nucleotide sequence reads as follows: TGTGCCAGCAGCTCGGGTCCGGCGGGGGACTCCAATGAGCAGTTCTTC. Translated, this gives CASSSGPAGDSNEQFF.